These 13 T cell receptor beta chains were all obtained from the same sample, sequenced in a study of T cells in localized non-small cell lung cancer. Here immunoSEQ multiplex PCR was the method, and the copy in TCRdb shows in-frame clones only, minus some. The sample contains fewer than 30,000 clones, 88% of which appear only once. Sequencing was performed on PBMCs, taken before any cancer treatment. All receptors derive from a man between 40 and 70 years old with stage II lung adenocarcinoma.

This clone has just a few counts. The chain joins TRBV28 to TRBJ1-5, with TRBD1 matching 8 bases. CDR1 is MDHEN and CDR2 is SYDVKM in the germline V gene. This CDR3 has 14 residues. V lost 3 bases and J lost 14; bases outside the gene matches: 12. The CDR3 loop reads CASSLDREVREEHF. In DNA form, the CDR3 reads TGTGCCAGCAGTTTGGACAGGGAAGTACGTGAGGAGCATTTT.

The CDR3 protein is CSVESLAVYNEQFF. The DNA of the CDR3 is TGCAGCGTTGAATCGCTAGCTGTATACAATGAGCAGTTCTTC. The V call is TRBV29-1, the J call TRBJ2-1; tentative D call: TRBD2 (5 bases). The CDR3 runs to 14 residues. From germline, CDR1 is SQVTM and CDR2 ANQGSEA. Trimming stripped 2 bases from V and 4 bases from J, with 12 bases between.

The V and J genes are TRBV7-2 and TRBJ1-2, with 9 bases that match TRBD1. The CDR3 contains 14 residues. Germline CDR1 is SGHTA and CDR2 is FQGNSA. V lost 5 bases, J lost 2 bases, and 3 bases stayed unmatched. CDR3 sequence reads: CASSETGGNYGYTF. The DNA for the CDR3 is TGTGCCAGCAGCGAAACAGGGGGCAACTATGGCTACACCTTC.

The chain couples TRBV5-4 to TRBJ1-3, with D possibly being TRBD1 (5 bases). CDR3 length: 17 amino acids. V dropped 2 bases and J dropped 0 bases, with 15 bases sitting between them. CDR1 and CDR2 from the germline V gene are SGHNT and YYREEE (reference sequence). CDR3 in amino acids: CASSLFRGGDSGNTIYF. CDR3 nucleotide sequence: TGTGCCAGCAGCTTATTTCGGGGGGGAGACTCTGGAAACACCATATATTTT.

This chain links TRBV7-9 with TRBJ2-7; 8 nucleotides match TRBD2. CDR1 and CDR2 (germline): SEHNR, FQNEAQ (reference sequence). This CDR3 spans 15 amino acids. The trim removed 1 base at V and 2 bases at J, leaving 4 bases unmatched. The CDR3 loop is CASSLEAGGTYEQYF. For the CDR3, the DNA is TGTGCCAGCAGCTTAGAGGCGGGGGGCACCTACGAGCAGTACTTC.

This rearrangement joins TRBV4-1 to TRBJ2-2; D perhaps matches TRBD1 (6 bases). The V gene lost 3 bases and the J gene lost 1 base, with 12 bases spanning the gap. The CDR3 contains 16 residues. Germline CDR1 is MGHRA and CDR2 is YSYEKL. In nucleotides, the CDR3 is TGCGCCAGCAGCCAGGGCGACAGGCGGAACACCGGGGAGCTGTTTTTT. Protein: CASSQGDRRNTGELFF.

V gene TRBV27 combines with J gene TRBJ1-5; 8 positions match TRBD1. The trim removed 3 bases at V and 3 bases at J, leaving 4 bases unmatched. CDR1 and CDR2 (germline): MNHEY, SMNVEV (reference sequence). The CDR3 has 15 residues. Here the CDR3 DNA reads TGTGCCAGCAGTTTGACAGGGGCCTCCAATCAGCCCCAGCATTTT. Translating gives CASSLTGASNQPQHF.

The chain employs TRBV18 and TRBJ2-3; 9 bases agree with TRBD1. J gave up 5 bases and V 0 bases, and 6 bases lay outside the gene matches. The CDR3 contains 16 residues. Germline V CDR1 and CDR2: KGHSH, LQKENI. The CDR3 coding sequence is TGTGCCAGCTCACCACCGATACAGGGGGCGAGAGATACGCAGTATTTT. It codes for CASSPPIQGARDTQYF.

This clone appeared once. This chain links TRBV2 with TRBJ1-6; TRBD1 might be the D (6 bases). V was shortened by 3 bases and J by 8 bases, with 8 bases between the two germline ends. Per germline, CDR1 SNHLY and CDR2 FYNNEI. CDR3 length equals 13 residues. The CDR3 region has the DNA TGTGCCAGCAGTGATTCAGGGGATTCACCCCTCCACTTT. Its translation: CASSDSGDSPLHF.

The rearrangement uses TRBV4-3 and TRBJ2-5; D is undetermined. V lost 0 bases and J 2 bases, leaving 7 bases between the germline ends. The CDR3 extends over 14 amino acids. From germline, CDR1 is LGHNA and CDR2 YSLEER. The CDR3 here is CASSQDPGQETQYF. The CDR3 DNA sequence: TGCGCCAGCAGCCAAGATCCCGGGCAAGAGACCCAGTACTTC.

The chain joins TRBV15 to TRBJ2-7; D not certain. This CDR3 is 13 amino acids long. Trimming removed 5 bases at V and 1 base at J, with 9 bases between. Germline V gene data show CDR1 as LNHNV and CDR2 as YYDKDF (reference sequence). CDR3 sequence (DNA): TGTGCCACCAGCGTCGCGTCTTCCTACGAGCAGTACTTC. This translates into CATSVASSYEQYF.

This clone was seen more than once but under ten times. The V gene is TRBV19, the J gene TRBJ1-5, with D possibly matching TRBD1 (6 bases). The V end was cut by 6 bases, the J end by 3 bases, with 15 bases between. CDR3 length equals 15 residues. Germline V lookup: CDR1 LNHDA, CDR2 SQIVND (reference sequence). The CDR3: CASRSSGQPNQPQHF. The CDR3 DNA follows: TGTGCCAGTAGAAGCAGCGGACAGCCCAATCAGCCCCAGCATTTT.

CDR3 nucleotide sequence: TGTGCCAGCAGCTTAAGACAGGGGGCCAACAATGAGCAGTTCTTC. This translates into CASSLRQGANNEQFF. This sequence joins TRBV7-6 and TRBJ2-1, with 10 bases lining up with TRBD1. The CDR3 runs to 15 residues. The V gene end was trimmed by 2 bases and the J gene end by 5 bases; junction bases not matched to a gene: 3. Per the germline V gene, CDR1 is SGHVS and CDR2 is FNYEAQ.